These 5 T cell receptor beta chains originate from one sample sequenced in a study of T-cell reconstitution after alpha-beta-depleted transplantation in children (dated by TCRdb to 2016 to 2017). Library preparation was by PCR. This sample was sequenced with an Illumina HiSeq 2500. TCR library preparation used molecular barcoding, with unique molecular identifiers applied to normalize quantification of the TCRbeta repertoire. TCRdb itself trimmed the public reads at Q25 with fastp, ran MiXCR and retained productive beta chains. Each entry is one CDR3 protein sequence, shown with its most common DNA and genes. The sample contains about a million distinct CDR3 sequences, about 31% of them found a single time. The top ten hold roughly 31% of the sample. The sample's treatment or condition label, in plain terms: allogeneic hematopoietic cell transplantation with graft depleted of TCRalphabeta T cells and CD19 B cells.

The sample here was PBMCs, mostly from graft donor cells, taken 360 days after TCRalphabeta/CD19-depleted stem cell transplant. The source is a boy younger than two who had a stem cell transplant for SCID, so the T cells may come from the graft donor.

As regards this clonotype: Relative to the germline gene, one junction end is altered; a read error may explain this. CDR3 protein: CASSSFEQYF. As DNA, the CDR3 is TGTGCCAGCAGCTCCTTCGAGCAGTACTTC. The chain joins TRBV11-2 to TRBJ2-7; D unresolved. Germline loops: CDR1 SGHAT, CDR2 FQNNGV. The CDR3 is made up of 10 amino acids.

The CDR3 loop is CASSAPAGTILETQYF. The CDR3, as DNA: TGTGCCAGCAGTGCCCCCGCCGGGACTATCTTAGAGACCCAGTACTTC. The chain has TRBV6-1 and TRBJ2-5; the match to TRBD2 covers 7 bases. V was pared by 4 bases and J by 4 bases, with 12 bases of the junction left unmatched. Germline CDR1 and CDR2: MNHNS and SASEGT. The CDR3 covers 16 residues.

The chain combines TRBV4-3 with TRBJ2-1, with no clear D. The germline V and J ends were trimmed by 0 bases and 7 bases, with 13 bases remaining between them. Per germline, CDR1 LGHNA and CDR2 YSLEER. CDR3 size: 15 residues. DNA of the CDR3: TGCGCCAGCAGCCAAGATCTGATAGGGCCTAATGAGCAGTTCTTC. Its translation: CASSQDLIGPNEQFF.

This clonotype was picked up a small number of times. The chain joins TRBV20-1 to TRBJ1-1; the D gene is possibly TRBD1 (6 bases). The V end lost 5 bases, the J end lost 5 bases, and 15 bases lay between the germline ends. From germline, CDR1 is DFQATT and CDR2 SNEGSKA (reference sequence). The CDR3 sequence is 13 residues long. CDR3 nucleotides: TGCAGTGCTCCCCGGGGGGCCCGGACTGAAGCTTTCTTT. Translated: CSAPRGARTEAFF.

This clonotype was counted between two and nine times. The chain has TRBV5-1 and TRBJ2-5; 8 bases map to TRBD2. CDR3 length: 14 residues. Germline lookup yields CDR1 SGHRS and CDR2 YFSETQ. Trimming cost V 4 bases and J 5 bases; bases outside gene matches: 7. Written as DNA, the CDR3 is TGCGCCAGCAGCAAGGGACTAGAGGGTGAGACCCAGTACTTC. As protein: CASSKGLEGETQYF.